This entry lists 13 T cell receptor beta chains sequenced from one sample in a study of CD8 T cells in ankylosing spondylitis. Regarding the study as a whole: Seemingly characteristic of ankylosing spondylitis blood was a TCR beta motif consisting of roughly 8 highly homologous variants.

No antigen has been assigned to these receptors. MiXCR was run by TCRdb on the 5' RACE reads, yielding one entry per CDR3 protein. The table records tens of thousands of distinct CDR3 sequences, roughly 9% of them present only once. The sample was blood, either unsorted or a sorted T cell fraction (not recorded which). The receptors come from a male donor with ankylosing spondylitis.

The genes are TRBV12-3 or TRBV12-4 and TRBJ2-5; D unresolved. The CDR3 runs 14 residues. V shed 6 bases and J shed 2 bases, with 13 bases lying between them. CDR3 in amino acids: CASSPSYLQETQYF. In DNA form, the CDR3 reads TGTGCCAGCAGCCCCTCGTATCTTCAAGAGACCCAGTACTTC.

About this clonotype itself: This may stem from a read error, because a much larger clone lies one nucleotide away. V usage is TRBV11-1 and J usage is TRBJ1-4, with 7 bases aligning to TRBD1. Per germline, CDR1 SGHAT and CDR2 FQDESV (reference sequence). There are 18 residues in the CDR3. V lost 1 base, J lost 7 bases, and 15 bases stayed unmatched. For the CDR3, the DNA is TGTGCCAGCAGCTTAGACCGGACAGGTAACGAGGGATTTGAAAAACTGTTTTTT. This sequence encodes CASSLDRTGNEGFEKLFF.

The chain uses TRBV5-1 and TRBJ2-1; 9 nucleotides match TRBD1. The CDR3 spans 16 residues. Trimming removed 2 bases from V and 2 bases from J; junction bases left unmatched: 5. CDR1 and CDR2 from the germline V gene are SGHRS and YFSETQ. The CDR3 loop is CASSFLGQGTYNEQFF. Written as DNA, the CDR3 is TGCGCCAGCAGCTTTCTTGGACAGGGGACCTACAATGAGCAGTTCTTC.

This clonotype turned up a few times. This rearrangement joins TRBV4-1 to TRBJ2-1, with 10 bases lining up with TRBD2. V dropped 3 bases and J dropped 5; count of bases not matched to a gene: 10. Germline lookup yields CDR1 MGHRA and CDR2 YSYEKL. CDR3 length equals 17 residues. The CDR3 protein is CASSQPPGLAPHNEQFF. CDR3 DNA sequence: TGCGCCAGCAGCCAGCCCCCGGGACTAGCGCCTCACAATGAGCAGTTCTTC.

Ten or more counts support this clonotype. This CDR3 reads CASTPNSGDYEQYF. The DNA of the CDR3 is TGTGCCAGCACCCCGAATAGCGGGGACTACGAGCAGTACTTC. J is TRBJ2-7 and V is TRBV6-1; the match to TRBD2 covers 8 bases. CDR3 length: 14 residues. After removal of 7 bases from V and 3 bases from J, the junction contained 8 bases not matched to a gene. The V gene's germline CDR1 is MNHNS and CDR2 SASEGT.

This clonotype was seen repeatedly, ten times or more. The rearrangement uses TRBV20-1 and TRBJ2-5; 12 positions match TRBD2. The CDR3 runs 16 residues. Germline V gives CDR1 DFQATT, CDR2 SNEGSKA (reference sequence). V dropped 0 bases and J dropped 5; count of bases not matched to a gene: 7. CDR3 amino acids: CSARDLAGGPGETQYF. The CDR3 region has the DNA TGCAGTGCTAGAGATCTAGCGGGAGGGCCCGGGGAGACCCAGTACTTC.

The chain links TRBV5-6 to TRBJ2-7; D ambiguous. The V and J ends lost 2 bases and 6 bases respectively, with 12 bases between them. Germline V CDR1 and CDR2: SGHDT, YYEEEE. There are 13 residues in the CDR3. CDR3 nucleotides: TGTGCCAGCAGCTTCGGGCCCACCTGCGAGCAGTACGTC. This gives the protein CASSFGPTCEQYV.

This clonotype was observed many times. This chain connects TRBV7-9 to TRBJ1-1; no firm D call. This CDR3 has 11 residues. Germline V gene sequence: CDR1 SEHNR, CDR2 FQNEAQ (reference sequence). Trimming pared 6 bases from V and 8 bases from J, leaving 10 bases between. The CDR3 DNA reads as TGTGCCAGCAGGGTAGACGGAGAAGCTTTCTTT. Protein sequence: CASRVDGEAFF.

Many counts were recorded for this clonotype. The rearrangement links TRBV20-1 to TRBJ2-1, with 12 bases aligning to TRBD2. The CDR3 has 14 amino acids. Losses at the gene ends were 6 bases for V and 7 bases for J; bases not matched to a gene: 7. Per the germline V gene, CDR1 is DFQATT and CDR2 is SNEGSKA (reference sequence). DNA for the CDR3: TGCAGTGCCCCACTAGCGGGAGGTTGGAATGAGCAGTTCTTC. Protein sequence: CSAPLAGGWNEQFF.

This clonotype has a count of ten or more. The chain employs TRBV11-2 and TRBJ2-1; D is possibly TRBD2 (7 bases). The germline V and J ends were trimmed by 6 bases and 2 bases, with 14 bases remaining between them. The CDR3 has 15 amino acids. Germline CDR1 and CDR2: SGHAT and FQNNGV. CDR3 bases: TGTGCCAGCAGATTACTCGGGGGGCCCTACAATGAGCAGTTCTTC. Its translation: CASRLLGGPYNEQFF.

The chain recombines TRBV21-1 with TRBJ1-2. TRBV21-1 is marked as a pseudogene. CDR3 length equals 15 residues. CDR3: CASSKVRRLNYGYTF. CDR3 nucleotide sequence: TGTGCCAGCAGCAAAGTTCGACGACTTAACTATGGCTACACCTTC.

To note about this clonotype: The CDR3 ends on some other residue instead of the conserved phenylalanine or tryptophan, so this is likely a read error. It is unclear where the CDR3 begins or ends on the DNA, so no DNA is shown, and the CDR3 is as TCRdb lists it. The rearrangement uses TRBV30 and TRBJ2-7; the table calls TRBD2, which could not be checked here. Germline CDR1 is GTSNPN and CDR2 is SVGIG (reference sequence). The CDR3 comprises 8 residues, both ends counted. CDR3 amino acids: CAWNGAPL.

The J gene is TRBJ2-3, the V gene TRBV12-3 or TRBV12-4; D perhaps matches TRBD1 (5 bases). The CDR3 runs 16 residues. The V end was cut by 5 bases, the J end by 1 base, with 16 bases between. CDR3: CASSPSWGNGTDTQYF. CDR3 bases: TGTGCCAGCAGTCCCTCTTGGGGCAATGGCACAGATACGCAGTATTTT.